Below, 24 T cell receptor beta chains from the same sample are listed, as sequenced in a study of CD8+ T cells in alopecia areata (dated by TCRdb to about 2018). The library was built by means of the immunoSEQ multiplex PCR assay. For TCR sequencing, RNA was extracted from every sample and reverse transcribed into cDNA to serve as template. Entries here come from immuneACCESS through TCRdb and include only in-frame sequences with V and J called. Some clones fail to appear in such tables; in the studies checked, an unresolved V gene covers under half of the shortfall, and the cause of the remainder is unknown. This sample comprises more than 95,000 clones, less than 70% of them detected only once. The ten largest clones represent roughly 3.1% of the sample. Sequencing was carried out using CD4+ T cells sorted from blood. The receptors here all came from a human donor in good health.

This clone was found a few times. The rearrangement joins TRBV5-1 to TRBJ1-1, with 9 nucleotides matching TRBD1. Germline V lookup: CDR1 SGHRS, CDR2 YFSETQ. The CDR3 is 16 residues long. Losses at the gene ends were 0 bases for V and 5 bases for J; bases not matched to a gene: 8. CDR3 DNA sequence: TGCGCCAGCAGCTTGGTAGGTGGACAGGGGAGGACTGAAGCTTTCTTT. Translation: CASSLVGGQGRTEAFF.

This clone was seen a few times. The V gene is TRBV2, the J gene TRBJ2-7, with D maybe TRBD2 (5 bases). Germline V CDR1 and CDR2: SNHLY, FYNNEI. This CDR3 region has 15 residues. V was clipped by 3 bases and J by 6 bases, with 18 bases between them. The CDR3 nucleotides read TGTGCCAGCAGTGAGGTAATAGGCTGGGCGGGCGAGCAGTACTTC. This translates into CASSEVIGWAGEQYF.

This clone was detected once. This chain joins TRBV7-9 and TRBJ2-3; D tentatively reads TRBD1 or TRBD2 (6 bases each). This CDR3 has 15 residues. With 4 bases removed from V and 0 bases from J, the gap between germline ends came to 11 bases. Per the germline V gene, CDR1 is SEHNR and CDR2 is FQNEAQ (reference sequence). Here the CDR3 reads CASSWRGVSTDTQYF. CDR3 nucleotide sequence: TGTGCCAGCAGCTGGAGGGGGGTGAGCACAGATACGCAGTATTTT. The full variable domain, rest sourced from reference TRBV7-9 and TRBJ2-3, is DTGVSQNPRHKITKRGQNVTFRCDPISEHNRLYWYRQTLGQGPEFLTYFQNEAQLEKSRLLSDRFSAERPKGSFSTLEIQRTEQGDSAMYLCASSWRGVSTDTQYFGPGTRLTVL.

The chain uses TRBV4-1 and TRBJ1-1; tentative D call: TRBD1 (5 bases). The CDR3 is made up of 17 amino acids. V gave up 1 base and J gave up 3 bases, with 18 bases separating them. The germline V gene encodes CDR1 MGHRA and CDR2 YSYEKL. The CDR3 region has the DNA TGCGCCAGCAGCCAAGGCAGGGTCTGGTTCGGGGACACTGAAGCTTTCTTT. The encoded protein is CASSQGRVWFGDTEAFF.

The chain has TRBV10-2 and TRBJ2-7; D unresolved. This CDR3 is built from 12 residues. V lost 4 bases and J 7 bases, leaving 11 bases between the germline ends. Germline V gives CDR1 WSHSY, CDR2 SAAADI. The CDR3 DNA is TGCGCCAGCAGTGCAGTCTTTGATGAGCAGTACTTC. This sequence encodes CASSAVFDEQYF.

A remark on this clone: Other DNA sequences of this sample code for an identical CDR3. The chain joins TRBV29-1 to TRBJ1-2, with 8 bases that match TRBD1. Germline CDR1 reads SQVTM; CDR2 reads ANQGSEA. V gave up 0 bases and J gave up 4 bases; unmatched junction bases: 1. This CDR3 has 13 amino acids. The CDR3, as DNA: TGCAGCGTTGAAGAAGGGACAGGCTATGGCTACACCTTC. Translation: CSVEEGTGYGYTF.

This clone was seen a handful of times. The CDR3 protein is CSVEDTLYTF. The CDR3 region has the DNA TGCAGCGTTGAAGACACACTCTACACCTTC. The chain employs TRBV29-1 and TRBJ1-2; D ambiguous. V dropped 0 bases and J dropped 10 bases, with 6 bases sitting between them. This CDR3 has 10 residues. Germline assignment: CDR1 SQVTM and CDR2 ANQGSEA.

Regarding this clone: Compared with germline, one end of the junction differs, possibly owing to a read error. The gene calls are TRBV27 and TRBJ2-1, with 11 bases matching TRBD2. CDR1 and CDR2 (germline): MNHEY, SMNVEV (reference sequence). The CDR3 consists of 14 residues. The CDR3 region has the DNA TGTGCCAGCAGTTTAAAAGTAGCGGGGGGGCCCCTAATCTTC. Residues: CASSLKVAGGPLIF.

This chain joins TRBV29-1 and TRBJ2-1; tentatively, D is TRBD2 (7 bases). V was trimmed by 7 bases and J by 5 bases, leaving 15 bases between them. CDR1 and CDR2 (germline): SQVTM, ANQGSEA. The CDR3 is 13 amino acids. Here the CDR3 DNA reads TGCAGCGAGACGGGGGGCCCACACAATGAGCAGTTCTTC. It yields the protein CSETGGPHNEQFF.

The rearrangement links TRBV30 to TRBJ2-1, with 10 bases matching TRBD2. CDR1 is GTSNPN and CDR2 is SVGIG in the germline V gene (reference sequence). The CDR3 covers 15 residues. V was clipped by 1 base and J by 8 bases; unmatched bases: 8. The CDR3 here is CAWSGLSGGRDEQFF. The CDR3 DNA is TGTGCCTGGAGTGGACTTAGCGGGGGGCGCGATGAGCAGTTCTTC.

This clone was found once. V and J are TRBV5-1 and TRBJ1-1; D perhaps matches TRBD1 (6 bases). CDR1 is SGHRS and CDR2 is YFSETQ in the germline V gene. The length of the CDR3 is 13 residues. V gave up 1 base and J gave up 5 bases, with 9 bases separating them. The CDR3 region has the DNA TGCGCCAGCAGCTTGAACAGGGAGACTGAAGCTTTCTTT. The encoded protein is CASSLNRETEAFF. The whole variable domain, filled in from reference TRBV5-1 and TRBJ1-1, reads KAGVTQTPRYLIKTRGQQVTLSCSPISGHRSVSWYQQTPGQGLQFLFEYFSETQRNKGNFPGRFSGRQFSNSRSEMNVSTLELGDSALYLCASSLNRETEAFFGQGTRLTVV.

V and J are TRBV7-2 and TRBJ2-7, with 8 nucleotides matching TRBD1. The CDR3 is made up of 13 amino acids. Germline assignment: CDR1 SGHTA and CDR2 FQGNSA. The CDR3: CAAARGQGREQYF. In DNA form, the CDR3 reads TGTGCGGCAGCCCGAGGACAGGGTCGCGAGCAGTACTTC.

The chain has TRBV5-1 and TRBJ2-7; D is possibly TRBD2 (6 bases). The CDR3 spans 15 residues. Germline V gene sequence: CDR1 SGHRS, CDR2 YFSETQ. V was cut by 0 bases and J by 2 bases, with 12 bases left in between. CDR3 nucleotide sequence: TGCGCCAGCAGCTTGGGCGGGACTGTCACCTACGAGCAGTACTTC. Translating it yields CASSLGGTVTYEQYF.

This clone was detected a few times. The chain joins TRBV29-1 to TRBJ2-6, with D uncertain. The CDR3 sequence is 16 residues long. Trimming stripped 3 bases from V and 1 base from J, with 13 bases between. Germline values: CDR1 SQVTM, CDR2 ANQGSEA. Written as DNA, the CDR3 is TGCAGCGTTGATTCCAGCTACTCTTCTGGGGCCAACGTCCTGACTTTC. This translates into CSVDSSYSSGANVLTF.

The V gene is TRBV19, the J gene TRBJ2-1; TRBD1 matches at 9 bases. Germline CDR1 is LNHDA and CDR2 is SQIVND (reference sequence). This CDR3 has 17 residues. The J segment lost 9 bases and the V segment lost 4 bases, leaving 16 bases of the junction unmatched. CDR3 amino acids: CASSTSPGTGRVGEQFF. Here the CDR3 DNA reads TGTGCCAGTAGTACCTCACCCGGGACAGGGAGGGTCGGTGAGCAGTTCTTC. Filled out from reference TRBV19 and TRBJ2-1, the complete variable domain reads DGGITQSPKYLFRKEGQNVTLSCEQNLNHDAMYWYRQDPGQGLRLIYYSQIVNDFQKGDIAEGYSVSREKKESFPLTVTSAQKNPTAFYLCASSTSPGTGRVGEQFFGPGTRLTVL.

The CDR3 is CAWTAGPMPLHF. The CDR3 DNA sequence: TGTGCCTGGACCGCCGGACCTATGCCCCTCCACTTT. V gene TRBV30 combines with J gene TRBJ1-6; no clear D. This CDR3 is 12 amino acids long. Germline V gene lookup returns CDR1 GTSNPN and CDR2 SVGIG (reference sequence). Trimming stripped 4 bases from V and 13 bases from J, with 14 bases between.

J is TRBJ2-1 and V is TRBV5-6, with D perhaps matching TRBD1 or TRBD2 (5 bases each). Germline assignment: CDR1 SGHDT and CDR2 YYEEEE. The CDR3 covers 16 residues. V gave up 0 bases and J gave up 2 bases, with 12 bases separating them. CDR3 sequence reads: CASSLVGTVPYNEQFF. The CDR3 region has the DNA TGTGCCAGCAGCTTGGTCGGGACGGTCCCCTACAATGAGCAGTTCTTC.

The chain carries TRBV29-1 and TRBJ2-3; possible D gene TRBD2, 6 bases. The V end was cut by 5 bases, the J end by 0 bases, with 15 bases between. The CDR3 extends over 15 amino acids. Germline lookup yields CDR1 SQVTM and CDR2 ANQGSEA. The CDR3 DNA reads TGCAGCGTTCGGGACTCGGAAACTAGCACAGATACGCAGTATTTT. Translated, it gives CSVRDSETSTDTQYF.

The chain employs TRBV7-9 and TRBJ2-7; the D is unclear. Germline V gene sequence: CDR1 SEHNR, CDR2 FQNEAQ (reference sequence). Trimming removed 5 bases at V and 3 bases at J, with 8 bases between. The CDR3 covers 12 residues. CDR3: CASSQDHYEQYF. CDR3 bases: TGTGCCAGCAGCCAAGATCACTACGAGCAGTACTTC.

This CDR3 reads CASSLAPGTDTQYF. The CDR3 DNA follows: TGTGCCAGCAGCTTAGCTCCCGGCACAGATACGCAGTATTTT. The rearrangement uses TRBV7-6 and TRBJ2-3; the D is unclear. The CDR3 is 14 residues long. CDR1 and CDR2 (germline): SGHVS, FNYEAQ. V shed 0 bases and J shed 1 base, with 5 bases lying between them.

The chain carries TRBV30 and TRBJ2-3, with D maybe TRBD2 (6 bases). V shed 5 bases and J shed 9 bases, with 21 bases lying between them. This CDR3 is 14 amino acids long. The germline gives CDR1 GTSNPN, CDR2 SVGIG (reference sequence). The CDR3 nucleotides are TGTGCCTGGGGAGGCTACGGGACTTCCACCACGCAGTATTTT. This codes for CAWGGYGTSTTQYF.

V gene TRBV15 combines with J gene TRBJ1-6; D gene ambiguous. Per germline, CDR1 LNHNV and CDR2 YYDKDF (reference sequence). V was shortened by 1 base and J by 16 bases, with 11 bases between the two germline ends. CDR3 length: 12 residues. The CDR3 nucleotides are TGTGCCACCAGCAGAGTGCTGAATCTTCTCCACTTT. Protein: CATSRVLNLLHF.

The chain carries TRBV29-1 and TRBJ2-3; D uncertain. Per germline, CDR1 SQVTM and CDR2 ANQGSEA. The V end was cut by 4 bases, the J end by 3 bases, with 11 bases between. This CDR3 is 13 amino acids long. In nucleotides, the CDR3 is TGCAGCGTTGGAAGGAAAGTTACAGATACGCAGTATTTT. Its protein product is CSVGRKVTDTQYF.

The chain employs TRBV6-1 and TRBJ2-7; TRBD1 matches at 9 bases. V shed 0 bases, J shed 5 bases, and the junction held 5 bases outside the gene matches. Germline V gene data show CDR1 as MNHNS and CDR2 as SASEGT. This CDR3 comprises 15 residues. CDR3 DNA: TGTGCCAGCAGTGAAGCGAAACAGGGGGCAAACGAGCAGTACTTC. Translated: CASSEAKQGANEQYF.